This passage covers 11 T cell receptor beta chains from one sample sequenced in a study of blood T cells in healthy people across ages. The second PCR ran roughly 7 to 12 cycles with a sample-barcoded 5' primer and J-beta primers. TCRdb reprocessed the 5' RACE reads with MiXCR, giving one entry per CDR3 protein. The sample has more than 650,000 distinct CDR3 sequences, about a fifth seen once. Input material: blood. The receptors stem from a man between 65 and 80 years old in good health.

This clonotype was recorded only once. The chain combines TRBV20-1 with TRBJ1-1; D unresolved. V lost 3 bases and J 1 base, leaving 9 bases between the germline ends. The CDR3 loop spans 13 amino acids. Per germline, CDR1 DFQATT and CDR2 SNEGSKA (reference sequence). The CDR3 protein is CSARWQKNTEAFF. CDR3 DNA: TGCAGTGCTAGGTGGCAGAAGAACACTGAAGCTTTCTTT.

This chain connects TRBV11-2 to TRBJ2-1; D possibly uses TRBD1 or TRBD2 (5 bases each). CDR1 and CDR2 from the germline V gene are SGHAT and FQNNGV. This CDR3 contains 15 residues. V lost 0 bases and J 7 bases, leaving 13 bases between the germline ends. Here the CDR3 DNA reads TGTGCCAGCAGCTTAGATAGGGCAGGGAGAAATGAGCAGTTCTTC. It encodes CASSLDRAGRNEQFF.

Concerning this clonotype itself: A much larger clonotype is one base distant, so this may be a read error. The chain combines TRBV7-9 with TRBJ2-5, with D hard to call. The germline V and J ends were trimmed by 1 base and 11 bases, with 14 bases remaining between them. CDR3 length: 13 amino acids. CDR1 is SEHNR, CDR2 FQNEAQ, per germline (reference sequence). CDR3 in DNA: TGTGCCAGCAGCTTAGAGGGAACGACTGCTCAGTACTTC. It is translated as CASSLEGTTAQYF.

In this sample, this clonotype turned up a few times. V and J are TRBV28 and TRBJ1-5; D is perhaps TRBD1 (5 bases). The CDR3 covers 13 residues. The V gene's germline CDR1 is MDHEN and CDR2 SYDVKM. V was cut by 5 bases and J by 8 bases, with 13 bases left in between. CDR3 protein: CASSGIRVEPQHF. CDR3 nucleotides: TGTGCCAGCAGTGGGATCAGGGTTGAGCCCCAGCATTTT.

This rearrangement joins TRBV28 to TRBJ2-1; 8 bases match TRBD2. V dropped 7 bases and J dropped 4; count of bases not matched to a gene: 18. The CDR3 loop spans 18 amino acids. Germline V gene data show CDR1 as MDHEN and CDR2 as SYDVKM. CDR3 region: CASIDGAGEVHRYNEQFF. The CDR3 DNA reads as TGTGCCAGCATAGATGGAGCGGGAGAAGTTCACAGGTACAATGAGCAGTTCTTC.

CDR3 amino acids: CSADPRMNTEAFF. For the CDR3, the DNA is TGCAGCGCCGATCCCCGTATGAACACTGAAGCTTTCTTT. J is TRBJ1-1 and V is TRBV29-1, with D unclear. The CDR3 extends over 13 amino acids. Deletions cut 7 bases from V and 0 bases from J, with 12 bases between. Per the germline V gene, CDR1 is SQVTM and CDR2 is ANQGSEA.

The sample holds a few counts of this clonotype. The chain has TRBV7-9 and TRBJ1-1; TRBD1 aligns across 7 bases. The germline gives CDR1 SEHNR, CDR2 FQNEAQ (reference sequence). The CDR3 consists of 13 residues. V shed 4 bases, J shed 7 bases, and the junction held 6 bases outside the gene matches. The CDR3 nucleotides are TGTGCCAGCAGCTACGGCAACAGGGGTGAAGCTTTCTTT. Protein sequence: CASSYGNRGEAFF.

This clonotype showed up just a few times. The rearrangement links TRBV28 to TRBJ1-1; D perhaps matches TRBD1 (6 bases). The V gene lost 2 bases and the J gene lost 0 bases, with 10 bases spanning the gap. CDR1 is MDHEN and CDR2 is SYDVKM in the germline V gene. CDR3 length: 15 amino acids. The CDR3 sequence: CASSLGGPMNTEAFF. For the CDR3, the DNA is TGTGCCAGCAGTTTAGGGGGGCCCATGAACACTGAAGCTTTCTTT.

This clonotype was counted only a few times. The germline gene is not matched at one end of the junction; a read error may be the cause. This sequence joins TRBV5-1 and TRBJ1-3; D is unclear. CDR3 size: 16 residues. Germline-derived CDR1 and CDR2 are SGHRS and YFSETQ. CDR3 coding DNA: TGCGCCAGCAGCCCGGAAGGAGACACCCGCGGTAACACCACATATTTT. Protein: CASSPEGDTRGNTTYF.

This clonotype was picked up many times. The rearrangement joins TRBV7-9 to TRBJ2-7; D gene unclear. The V end was cut by 5 bases, the J end by 6 bases, with 8 bases between. Germline V gene data show CDR1 as SEHNR and CDR2 as FQNEAQ (reference sequence). CDR3 length equals 11 residues. Here the CDR3 DNA reads TGTGCCAGCAGCCTCAAGGGCGAGCAGTACTTC. It codes for CASSLKGEQYF.

The table lists this clonotype with a few counts. The chain has TRBV12-3 or TRBV12-4 and TRBJ2-1; 7 bases fit TRBD1. V lost 1 base, J lost 4 bases, and 7 bases stayed unmatched. CDR3 length: 16 amino acids. CDR3 sequence reads: CASSLEGAYTYNEQFF. CDR3 nucleotide sequence: TGTGCCAGCAGTTTAGAGGGGGCGTATACTTACAATGAGCAGTTCTTC.